The source of this T cell receptor beta chain is a study of T cells in Graves' hyperthyroidism and ophthalmopathy. Points from the study as a whole: The model predicted ophthalmopathy a median roughly six months before onset. Most thyroid clonotypes that were expanded above 0.001 also turned up in blood.

What was amplified from RNA transcripts were TCR beta CDR3 regions. RT-PCR in the first round (using the HTBI primer set) targeted the TCR CDR3. TCRdb fed the multiplex PCR reads into MiXCR, producing one record per CDR3 protein. The top ten clones hold around 7.7% of a sample with almost 600,000 distinct CDR3 sequences, around 46% of them seen once. From germline, CDR1 is SGHTA and CDR2 FQGNSA. The CDR3 covers 15 residues. V gave up 5 bases and J gave up 13 bases; unmatched junction bases: 14. Points on this clonotype: As yet, its antigen is unknown. This could be a read error, since a much larger clone is one nucleotide away.

Stable hyperthyroidism: no ophthalmopathy progression over 18 months of follow-up. Pregnant or lactating patients were excluded, as were those with uncontrolled infection or other autoimmune disease. The chain uses TRBV7-2 and TRBJ2-2; 9 bases agree with TRBD2. The receptor was isolated from a woman aged 18-29 years with Graves' hyperthyroidism. The sequenced sample consisted of peripheral blood or thyroid tissue (not recorded which). The CDR3 DNA follows: TGTGCCAGCAGCGCCGGGACTAGCCGGCCGGGGTGGCTGTTTTTT. Amino acid sequence: CASSAGTSRPGWLFF. Variable domain in full (rest from reference TRBV7-2 and TRBJ2-2): GAGVSQSPSNKVTEKGKDVELRCDPISGHTALYWYRQSLGQGLEFLIYFQGNSAPDKSGLPSDRFSAERTGGSVSTLTIQRTQQEDSAVYLCASSAGTSRPGWLFFGEGSRLTVL.